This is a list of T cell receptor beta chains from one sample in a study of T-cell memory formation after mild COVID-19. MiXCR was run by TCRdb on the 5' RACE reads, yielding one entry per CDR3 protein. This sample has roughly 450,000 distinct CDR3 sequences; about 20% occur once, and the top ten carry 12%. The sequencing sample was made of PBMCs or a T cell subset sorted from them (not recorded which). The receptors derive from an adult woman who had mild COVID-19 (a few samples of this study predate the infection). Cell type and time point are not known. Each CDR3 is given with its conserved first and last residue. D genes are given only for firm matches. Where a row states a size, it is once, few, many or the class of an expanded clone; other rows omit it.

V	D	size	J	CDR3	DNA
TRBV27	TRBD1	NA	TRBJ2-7	CASRWGQGDYEQYF	TGTGCCAGCAGATGGGGACAGGGGGACTACGAGCAGTACTTC
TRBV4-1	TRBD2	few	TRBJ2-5	CASSPILAGLGETQYF	TGCGCCAGCAGCCCGATACTAGCGGGGCTCGGGGAGACCCAGTACTTC
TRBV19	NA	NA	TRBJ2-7	CASSISAGYEQYF	TGTGCCAGTAGTATAAGCGCAGGATACGAGCAGTACTTC
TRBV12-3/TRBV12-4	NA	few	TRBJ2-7	CASSLNRAYSEQYF	TGTGCCAGCAGTTTAAACAGGGCCTATTCCGAGCAGTACTTC
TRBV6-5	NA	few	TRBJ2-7	CASSYSWADSSYEQYF	TGTGCCAGCAGTTACTCGTGGGCGGACAGCTCCTACGAGCAGTACTTC
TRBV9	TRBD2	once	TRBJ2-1	CASSSPAGGLSYNEQFF	TGTGCCAGCAGCTCACCAGCGGGGGGCCTCTCCTACAATGAGCAGTTCTTC
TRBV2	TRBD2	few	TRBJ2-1	CASSVSGRYNEQFF	TGTGCCAGCAGTGTTAGCGGGCGATACAATGAGCAGTTCTTC
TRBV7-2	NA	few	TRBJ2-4	CASSLAVRVGNIQYF	TGTGCCAGCAGCTTAGCTGTTAGGGTGGGAAACATTCAGTACTTC
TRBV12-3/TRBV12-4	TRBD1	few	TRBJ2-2	CASSHRGNGELFF	TGTGCCAGCAGTCACAGGGGGAACGGGGAGCTGTTTTTT
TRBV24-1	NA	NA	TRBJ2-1	CATSDPGSPGSYNEQFF	TGTGCCACCAGTGACCCCGGGAGTCCCGGGTCCTACAATGAGCAGTTCTTC
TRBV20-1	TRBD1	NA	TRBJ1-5	CSAGGTVSNQPQHF	TGCAGTGCTGGGGGGACAGTTAGCAATCAGCCCCAGCATTTT
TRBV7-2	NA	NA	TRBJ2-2	CASSLEGLAGGELFF	TGTGCCAGCAGCTTAGAAGGTCTGGCGGGCGGGGAGCTGTTTTTT
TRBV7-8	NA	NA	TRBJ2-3	CASSARVQGTQYF	TGTGCCAGCAGCGCCCGAGTGCAGGGTACGCAGTATTTT
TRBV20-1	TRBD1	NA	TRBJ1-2	CSARDRPGQNYGYTF	TGCAGTGCTAGAGATCGCCCGGGACAGAACTATGGCTACACCTTC
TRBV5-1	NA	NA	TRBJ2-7	CASSTGTFYEQYF	TGCGCCAGCAGCACCGGGACATTTTACGAGCAGTACTTC
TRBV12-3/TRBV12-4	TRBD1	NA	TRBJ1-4	CASSASTGANEKLFF	TGTGCCAGCAGCGCATCGACAGGGGCAAATGAAAAACTGTTTTTT
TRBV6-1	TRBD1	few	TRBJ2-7	CASFRDRASYEQYF	TGTGCCTCATTCCGGGACAGGGCCTCCTACGAGCAGTACTTC
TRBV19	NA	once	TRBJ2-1	CASSTGLGEQFF	TGTGCCAGTAGTACAGGGCTGGGGGAGCAGTTCTTC
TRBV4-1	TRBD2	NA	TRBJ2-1	CASSRSDVLAGGHEQFF	TGCGCCAGCAGCCGGTCAGACGTCCTAGCGGGAGGACATGAGCAGTTCTTC
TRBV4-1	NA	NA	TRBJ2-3	CASSQDGGGLGDTQYF	TGCGCCAGCAGCCAAGATGGAGGGGGACTCGGGGATACGCAGTATTTT
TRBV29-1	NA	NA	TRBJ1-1	CSVEGVEAFF	TGCAGCGTTGAGGGGGTGGAAGCTTTCTTT
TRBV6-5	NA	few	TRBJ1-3	CASGGYSGNTIYF	TGTGCCTCCGGGGGCTACTCTGGAAACACCATATATTTT